What follows are 29 T cell receptor beta chains derived from one specimen sequenced in a study of cytomegalovirus exposure and HLA in healthy donors. The primer mix had 60 Vbeta and 13 Jbeta primers. Measured with immunoSEQ multiplex PCR; TCRdb has only the in-frame clones, and not every one. This sample yields roughly 120,000 clones, of which over 60% are seen a single time; about 3.7% belongs to the top ten. The source material was PBMCs. The receptors were sampled from a human donor in good health.

The chain uses TRBV6-5 and TRBJ2-5, with 7 bases aligning to TRBD2. The trim removed 5 bases at V and 7 bases at J, leaving 7 bases unmatched. Germline lookup yields CDR1 MNHEY and CDR2 SVGAGI. The CDR3 length is 13 residues. The CDR3 DNA is TGTGCCAGCAGTCGGGCGGGAGAAGGGACCCAGTACTTC. Its translation: CASSRAGEGTQYF.

V usage is TRBV7-2 and J usage is TRBJ2-7; D may be TRBD2 (6 bases). Deletions cut 8 bases from V and 2 bases from J, with 16 bases between. Germline V lookup: CDR1 SGHTA, CDR2 FQGNSA. The CDR3 covers 14 residues. The CDR3 coding sequence is TGTGCCAGCGGCGGGCCGGGGGTCCCCTACGAGCAGTACTTC. Its translation: CASGGPGVPYEQYF.

This chain's CDR3 is CAISASSNEQYF. The CDR3 region has the DNA TGTGCCATCAGTGCTAGTAGCAACGAGCAGTACTTC. The V gene is TRBV10-3, the J gene TRBJ2-7; D ambiguous. Germline lookup yields CDR1 ENHRY and CDR2 SYGVKD. The CDR3 covers 12 residues. V was cut by 4 bases and J by 5 bases, with 9 bases left in between.

This chain connects TRBV5-4 to TRBJ2-7, with D possibly TRBD1 on 5 matching bases. Germline assignment: CDR1 SGHNT and CDR2 YYREEE (reference sequence). Trimming shortened V by 0 bases and J by 0 bases, and 7 bases separated the two germline ends. CDR3 length equals 14 residues. In nucleotides, the CDR3 is TGTGCCAGCAGCTTGGACAGGCTCTCCTACGAGCAGTACTTC. Amino acid sequence: CASSLDRLSYEQYF.

V usage is TRBV9 and J usage is TRBJ1-2, with 11 positions matching TRBD1. The V and J ends lost 3 bases and 0 bases, in that order; junction bases with no gene match: 7. The length of the CDR3 is 17 residues. From germline, CDR1 is SGDLS and CDR2 YYNGEE. CDR3 sequence (DNA): TGTGCCAGCAGCGCGGGGGGGACAGGGGGATCTAACTATGGCTACACCTTC. Translation: CASSAGGTGGSNYGYTF.

The chain carries TRBV5-4 and TRBJ1-1; D not certain. Germline V CDR1 and CDR2: SGHNT, YYREEE (reference sequence). The CDR3 loop spans 13 amino acids. V lost 4 bases and J lost 2, with 9 bases in between. The CDR3: CASSRGTNTEAFF. The DNA of the CDR3 is TGTGCCAGCAGCCGGGGTACTAACACTGAAGCTTTCTTT.

The chain recombines TRBV5-1 with TRBJ2-7; 9 bases align to TRBD1. Germline lookup yields CDR1 SGHRS and CDR2 YFSETQ. V lost 3 bases and J lost 9; bases outside the gene matches: 22. The CDR3 consists of 18 residues. Here the CDR3 DNA reads TGCGCCAGCAGCTCCACCAGAAGGGACAGGGCTGGCGATAAGGTGCAGTACTTC. Translated, it gives CASSSTRRDRAGDKVQYF. Combining the CDR3 with reference TRBV5-1 and TRBJ2-7 gives the whole variable domain KAGVTQTPRYLIKTRGQQVTLSCSPISGHRSVSWYQQTPGQGLQFLFEYFSETQRNKGNFPGRFSGRQFSNSRSEMNVSTLELGDSALYLCASSSTRRDRAGDKVQYFGPGTRLTVT.

This sequence joins TRBV28 and TRBJ2-5, with D possibly TRBD1 on 5 matching bases. Near its end, the DNA agrees better with TRBJ2-7, so the J call may be wrong. This CDR3 contains 12 residues. CDR1 MDHEN and CDR2 SYDVKM come from the germline V gene. The CDR3 DNA follows: TGTGCCACTTTCGACAGTAACTACGAGCAGTACTTC. Its translation: CATFDSNYEQYF.

The table lists this clone with a count of one. V gene TRBV19 combines with J gene TRBJ2-6, with 9 positions matching TRBD2. Germline CDR1 and CDR2: LNHDA and SQIVND (reference sequence). V shed 7 bases, J shed 0 bases, and the junction held 16 bases outside the gene matches. The CDR3 extends over 20 amino acids. The CDR3 DNA follows: TGTGCCAGTAAAATAGATCAGCGGGAGGTCTCAGGCTCTGGGGCCAACGTCCTGACTTTC. Translated, it gives CASKIDQREVSGSGANVLTF.

The rearrangement joins TRBV11-3 to TRBJ2-7; D remains ambiguous. The CDR3 has 15 residues. Germline V CDR1 and CDR2: SGHNT, YENEEA. Trimming cost V 0 bases and J 1 base, with 10 bases left between them. The DNA for the CDR3 is TGTGCCAGCAGCTTAGATAACCGGGTTTCCTACGAGCAGTACTTC. Translated: CASSLDNRVSYEQYF.

This clone is a singleton in its sample. The rearrangement joins TRBV28 to TRBJ2-2, with 10 positions matching TRBD2. The CDR3 length is 17 residues. Germline loops: CDR1 MDHEN, CDR2 SYDVKM. V trimming: 6 bases; J trimming: 1 base; junction bases outside the gene matches: 8. CDR3 coding DNA: TGTGCCAGCAGACAACCGGGACTAGCGAAGAACACCGGGGAGCTGTTTTTT. Its translation: CASRQPGLAKNTGELFF.

The chain uses TRBV27 and TRBJ1-6; TRBD1 matches at 9 bases. CDR1 and CDR2 from the germline V gene are MNHEY and SMNVEV (reference sequence). The junction had 9 bases not matched to a gene; V was cut back by 5 bases and J by 10 bases. The CDR3 extends over 15 amino acids. This chain's CDR3 is CASSPKGTGWSPLHF. The DNA of the CDR3 is TGTGCCAGCAGTCCCAAAGGGACAGGGTGGTCACCCCTCCACTTT.

The V call is TRBV6-6, the J call TRBJ1-2, with D hard to call. The CDR3 has 13 residues. Trimming removed 2 bases at V and 8 bases at J, with 12 bases between. Germline CDR1 MNHNY, CDR2 SVGAGI (reference sequence). CDR3 in DNA: TGTGCCAGCAGTTACCCGGGGATGGGAGGCTACACCTTC. This sequence encodes CASSYPGMGGYTF.

The chain links TRBV6-5 to TRBJ2-7, with 9 bases fitting TRBD2. CDR1 and CDR2 from the germline V gene are MNHEY and SVGAGI. Germline trimming cut 4 bases from V and 6 bases from J; bases unmatched to any gene: 4. The CDR3 contains 13 residues. The CDR3 DNA reads as TGTGCCAGCAGTTCAGGACTAGCGAGCGAGCAGTACTTC. Translated: CASSSGLASEQYF.

This chain uses TRBV6-5 with TRBJ1-2, with a possible D match to TRBD1 (6 bases). V lost 2 bases and J 5 bases, leaving 12 bases between the germline ends. The CDR3 covers 14 residues. Per the germline V gene, CDR1 is MNHEY and CDR2 is SVGAGI. CDR3 amino acids: CASSYRTDHYGYTF. CDR3 nucleotide sequence: TGTGCCAGCAGTTACCGGACAGATCATTATGGCTACACCTTC.

V is TRBV6-5 and J is TRBJ2-7; a weak D match, TRBD1 (6 bases). Germline V gene sequence: CDR1 MNHEY, CDR2 SVGAGI. Trimming removed 4 bases from V and 10 bases from J, with 14 bases in between. This CDR3 contains 12 residues. CDR3 loop: CASSSKTGIQYF. The CDR3 DNA reads as TGTGCCAGCAGTTCAAAAACAGGGATACAGTACTTC.

The chain uses TRBV5-6 and TRBJ2-3, with 12 bases identical to TRBD2. CDR1 and CDR2 (germline): SGHDT, YYEEEE. The CDR3 runs to 19 residues. J was trimmed by 0 bases and V by 1 base; bases with no gene match: 9. Written as DNA, the CDR3 is TGTGCCAGCAGCTTGCCCCCTCTACTAGCGGGAGGCAGCACAGATACGCAGTATTTT. Its translation is CASSLPPLLAGGSTDTQYF.

The J gene is TRBJ2-2, the V gene TRBV5-1; the match to TRBD2 covers 12 bases. CDR1 and CDR2 from the germline V gene are SGHRS and YFSETQ. V was clipped by 7 bases and J by 7 bases; unmatched bases: 11. CDR3 size: 16 residues. The CDR3 spells CASQWLAGGPSGELFF. Here the CDR3 DNA reads TGCGCCAGCCAATGGCTAGCGGGAGGGCCGAGCGGGGAGCTGTTTTTT. The entire variable domain, with the rest obtained from reference TRBV5-1 and TRBJ2-2, is as follows: KAGVTQTPRYLIKTRGQQVTLSCSPISGHRSVSWYQQTPGQGLQFLFEYFSETQRNKGNFPGRFSGRQFSNSRSEMNVSTLELGDSALYLCASQWLAGGPSGELFFGEGSRLTVL.

This clone was observed once. The V call is TRBV10-3, the J call TRBJ2-1; D perhaps matches TRBD2 (6 bases). The CDR3 is 17 amino acids. The germline V and J ends were trimmed by 3 bases and 0 bases, with 15 bases remaining between them. CDR1 is ENHRY and CDR2 is SYGVKD in the germline V gene. The CDR3 here is CAISDYDSSVSYNEQFF. In DNA form, the CDR3 reads TGTGCCATCAGTGATTACGACTCTAGCGTCTCCTACAATGAGCAGTTCTTC.

The rearrangement links TRBV5-4 to TRBJ2-1; 10 positions match TRBD2. The CDR3 covers 15 residues. Losses at the gene ends were 3 bases for V and 6 bases for J; bases not matched to a gene: 6. Germline assignment: CDR1 SGHNT and CDR2 YYREEE (reference sequence). CDR3 residues: CASSWGLAQFNEQFF. CDR3 DNA sequence: TGTGCCAGCAGCTGGGGACTAGCGCAATTCAATGAGCAGTTCTTC.

The chain recombines TRBV5-4 with TRBJ1-3, with no clear D. From germline, CDR1 is SGHNT and CDR2 YYREEE (reference sequence). This CDR3 is 15 amino acids long. V was clipped by 3 bases and J by 0 bases, with 10 bases between them. This chain's CDR3 is CASSSPPLSGNTIYF. The DNA of the CDR3 is TGTGCCAGCAGCTCCCCGCCACTCTCTGGAAACACCATATATTTT. The full variable domain, with the rest looked up from reference TRBV5-4 and TRBJ1-3, is ETGVTQSPTHLIKTRGQQVTLRCSSQSGHNTVSWYQQALGQGPQFIFQYYREEENGRGNFPPRFSGLQFPNYSSELNVNALELDDSALYLCASSSPPLSGNTIYFGEGSWLTVV.

This sequence joins TRBV11-3 and TRBJ1-1, with D tentatively TRBD1 (6 bases). Trimming took off 5 bases at V and 1 base at J, with 11 bases between the two ends. Germline V gene lookup returns CDR1 SGHNT and CDR2 YENEEA. The CDR3 length is 14 residues. CDR3 amino acids: CASSLQGPNTEAFF. The CDR3 nucleotides read TGTGCCAGCAGCCTACAGGGTCCGAACACTGAAGCTTTCTTT.

The chain joins TRBV5-1 to TRBJ2-5, with 9 bases lining up with TRBD2. This CDR3 region has 18 residues. Trimming took 4 bases from V and 9 from J; bases not matched to a gene: 22. Germline V gene data show CDR1 as SGHRS and CDR2 as YFSETQ. Here the CDR3 reads CASSPPGASGASGGAQYF. As DNA, the CDR3 is TGCGCCAGCAGCCCCCCGGGGGCTAGCGGGGCTTCGGGGGGGGCCCAGTACTTC.

With regard to this clone: At one of its ends the junction is not consistent with the germline gene, which may arise from a read error. The V call is TRBV5-4, the J call TRBJ2-7, with TRBD1 matching 10 bases. Germline CDR1 is SGHNT and CDR2 is YYREEE (reference sequence). The CDR3 is 14 residues long. The chain's CDR3 is CASSSDRGPEPTHF. CDR3 coding DNA: TGTGCCAGCAGCTCCGACAGGGGGCCGGAACCTACGCACTTC.

The genes are TRBV28 and TRBJ2-2; no clear D. CDR1 is MDHEN, CDR2 SYDVKM, per germline. Trimming pared 6 bases from V and 0 bases from J, leaving 14 bases between. The CDR3 sequence is 16 residues long. CDR3 sequence reads: CASRPYTLANTGELFF. The CDR3 region has the DNA TGTGCCAGCAGGCCCTATACGTTAGCGAACACCGGGGAGCTGTTTTTT.

The chain is built from TRBV21-1 and TRBJ2-7; whether TRBD1, the table's D call, matches the DNA was not checked. TRBV21-1 is a listed pseudogene. This CDR3 has 14 residues. This chain's CDR3 is CAGRGRQPSYEQYF. For the CDR3, the DNA is TGTGCCGGAAGGGGAAGACAGCCCTCCTACGAGCAGTACTTC.

The chain combines TRBV6-6 with TRBJ1-6, with TRBD1 as a possible D gene (6 bases). V lost 2 bases, J lost 7 bases, and 15 bases lay in between. This CDR3 contains 16 residues. Looked up from germline, CDR1 is MNHNY and CDR2 is SVGAGI (reference sequence). The CDR3 loop is CASSYGVAQGNSPLHF. CDR3 DNA sequence: TGTGCCAGCAGTTACGGGGTAGCCCAGGGGAATTCACCCCTCCACTTT.

This clone was seen only a few times. The rearrangement joins TRBV5-6 to TRBJ2-1, with 10 bases that match TRBD2. Germline V gives CDR1 SGHDT, CDR2 YYEEEE. The V gene end was trimmed by 6 bases and the J gene end by 6 bases; junction bases not matched to a gene: 9. The CDR3 is 15 residues long. The CDR3 sequence is CASTRGLAGVNEQFF. The CDR3 DNA sequence: TGTGCCAGCACCCGCGGGCTAGCGGGAGTCAATGAGCAGTTCTTC.

The chain recombines TRBV6-4 with TRBJ1-1; perhaps TRBD1 as D (5 bases). CDR3 length: 13 residues. CDR1 and CDR2 from the germline V gene are MRHNA and SNTAGT. With 5 bases removed from V and 3 bases from J, the gap between germline ends came to 10 bases. CDR3 residues: CASSQTEYTEAFF. The CDR3 DNA follows: TGTGCCAGCAGTCAGACAGAATACACTGAAGCTTTCTTT.